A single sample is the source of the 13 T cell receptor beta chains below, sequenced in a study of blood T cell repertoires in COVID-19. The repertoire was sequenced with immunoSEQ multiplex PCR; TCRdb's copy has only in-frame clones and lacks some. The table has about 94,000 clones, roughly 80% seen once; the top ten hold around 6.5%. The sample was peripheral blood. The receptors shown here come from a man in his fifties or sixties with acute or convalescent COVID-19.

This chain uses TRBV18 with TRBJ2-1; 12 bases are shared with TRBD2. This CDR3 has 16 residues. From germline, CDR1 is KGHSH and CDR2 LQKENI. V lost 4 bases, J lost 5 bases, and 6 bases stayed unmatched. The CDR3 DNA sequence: TGTGCCAGCTCACTAGCTAGCGGGGGGGCCAACAATGAGCAGTTCTTC. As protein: CASSLASGGANNEQFF.

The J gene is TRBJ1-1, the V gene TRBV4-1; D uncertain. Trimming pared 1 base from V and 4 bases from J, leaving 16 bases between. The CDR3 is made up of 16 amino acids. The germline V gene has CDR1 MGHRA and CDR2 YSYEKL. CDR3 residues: CASSQGGRSGSTEAFF. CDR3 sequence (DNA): TGCGCCAGCAGCCAAGGAGGACGGTCCGGGAGCACTGAAGCTTTCTTT.

CDR3 sequence: CASSRTGSYEQYF. Written as DNA, the CDR3 is TGTGCCAGCTCACGGACTGGTTCCTACGAGCAGTACTTC. The J gene is TRBJ2-7, the V gene TRBV18; D is possibly TRBD2 (5 bases). This CDR3 is 13 amino acids long. CDR1 and CDR2 (germline): KGHSH, LQKENI. Trimming removed 4 bases from V and 1 base from J, with 8 bases in between.

The CDR3 sequence is CASSPTAGNSPLHF. For the CDR3, the DNA is TGTGCCAGCAGCCCTACAGCGGGAAATTCACCCCTCCACTTT. The chain carries TRBV4-2 and TRBJ1-6; the D is unclear. The germline V and J ends were trimmed by 4 bases and 7 bases, with 11 bases remaining between them. Germline values: CDR1 LGHNA, CDR2 YNFKEQ. This CDR3 has 14 residues.

CDR3: CASSYSRADTQYF. The CDR3 nucleotides read TGTGCCAGCAGTTACTCGAGGGCAGATACGCAGTATTTT. This sequence joins TRBV6-6 and TRBJ2-3; possibly TRBD2 for D (5 bases). The ends were cut back, 0 bases at V and 4 bases at J, with 5 bases in the middle. CDR1 and CDR2 from the germline V gene are MNHNY and SVGAGI (reference sequence). CDR3 length: 13 amino acids.

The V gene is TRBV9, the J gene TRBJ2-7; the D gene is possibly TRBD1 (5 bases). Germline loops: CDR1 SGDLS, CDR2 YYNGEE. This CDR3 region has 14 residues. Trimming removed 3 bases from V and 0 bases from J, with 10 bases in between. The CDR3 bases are TGTGCCAGCAGCGGAAACAGGAACTCCTACGAGCAGTACTTC. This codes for CASSGNRNSYEQYF. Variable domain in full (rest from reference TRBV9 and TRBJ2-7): DSGVTQTPKHLITATGQRVTLRCSPRSGDLSVYWYQQSLDQGLQFLIQYYNGEERAKGNILERFSAQQFPDLHSELNLSSLELGDSALYFCASSGNRNSYEQYFGPGTRLTVT.

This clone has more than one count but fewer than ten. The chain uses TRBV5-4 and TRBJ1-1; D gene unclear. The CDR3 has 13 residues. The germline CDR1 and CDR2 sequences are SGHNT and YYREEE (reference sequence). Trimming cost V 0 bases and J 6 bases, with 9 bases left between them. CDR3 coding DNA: TGTGCCAGCAGCTTGGGACCGGGTTCTGAAGCTTTCTTT. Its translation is CASSLGPGSEAFF.

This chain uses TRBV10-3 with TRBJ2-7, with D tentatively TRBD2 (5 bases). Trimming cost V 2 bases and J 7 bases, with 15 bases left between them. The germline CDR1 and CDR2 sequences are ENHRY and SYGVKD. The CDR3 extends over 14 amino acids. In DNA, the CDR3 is TGTGCCATCAGTGAGGGGAGTAATGGGGTGGAGCAGTACTTC. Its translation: CAISEGSNGVEQYF.

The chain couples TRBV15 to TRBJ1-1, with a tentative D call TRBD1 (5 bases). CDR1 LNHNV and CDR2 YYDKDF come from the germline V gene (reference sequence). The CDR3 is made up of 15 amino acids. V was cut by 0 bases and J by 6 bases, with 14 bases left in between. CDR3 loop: CATSRDRGGEAEAFF. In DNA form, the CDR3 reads TGTGCCACCAGCAGAGATAGGGGCGGGGAAGCTGAAGCTTTCTTT.

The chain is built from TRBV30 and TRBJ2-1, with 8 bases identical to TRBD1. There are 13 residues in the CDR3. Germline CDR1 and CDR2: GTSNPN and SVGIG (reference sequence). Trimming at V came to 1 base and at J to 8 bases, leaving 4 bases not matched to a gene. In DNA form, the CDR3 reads TGTGCCTGGAGTGGACAGGGGAGCGATGAGCAGTTCTTC. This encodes CAWSGQGSDEQFF.

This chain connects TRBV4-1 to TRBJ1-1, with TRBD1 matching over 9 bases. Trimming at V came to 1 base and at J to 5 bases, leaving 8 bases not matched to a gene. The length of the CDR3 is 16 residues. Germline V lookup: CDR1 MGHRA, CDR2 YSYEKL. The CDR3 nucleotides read TGCGCCAGCAGCCAAGCCTTACAGGGGGCAGGAACTGAAGCTTTCTTT. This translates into CASSQALQGAGTEAFF.

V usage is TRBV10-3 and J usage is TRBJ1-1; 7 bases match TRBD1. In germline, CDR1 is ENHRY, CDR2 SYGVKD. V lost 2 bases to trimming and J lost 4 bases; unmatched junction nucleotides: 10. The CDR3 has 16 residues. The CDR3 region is CAISERGPRGGTEAFF. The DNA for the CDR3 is TGTGCCATCAGTGAGAGGGGGCCGCGAGGGGGCACTGAAGCTTTCTTT.

The CDR3 region is CASSSTLDSNQPQHF. The CDR3 coding sequence is TGTGCCAGCAGCTCGACACTAGATAGCAATCAGCCCCAGCATTTT. The chain links TRBV7-2 to TRBJ1-5; D remains ambiguous. The CDR3 spans 15 residues. CDR1 SGHTA and CDR2 FQGNSA come from the germline V gene. Deletions cut 4 bases from V and 0 bases from J, with 10 bases between.